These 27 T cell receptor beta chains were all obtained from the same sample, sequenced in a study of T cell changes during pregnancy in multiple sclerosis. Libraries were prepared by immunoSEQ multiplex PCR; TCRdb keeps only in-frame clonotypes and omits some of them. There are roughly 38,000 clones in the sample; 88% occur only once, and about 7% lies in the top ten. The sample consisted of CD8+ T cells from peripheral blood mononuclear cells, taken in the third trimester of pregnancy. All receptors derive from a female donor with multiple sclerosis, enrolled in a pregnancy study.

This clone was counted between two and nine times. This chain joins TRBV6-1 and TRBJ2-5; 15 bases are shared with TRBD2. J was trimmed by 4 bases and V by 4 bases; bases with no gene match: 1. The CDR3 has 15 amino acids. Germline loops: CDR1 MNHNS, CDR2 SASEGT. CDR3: CASSGTSGGAETQYF. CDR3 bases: TGTGCCAGCAGTGGGACTAGCGGGGGGGCAGAGACCCAGTACTTC.

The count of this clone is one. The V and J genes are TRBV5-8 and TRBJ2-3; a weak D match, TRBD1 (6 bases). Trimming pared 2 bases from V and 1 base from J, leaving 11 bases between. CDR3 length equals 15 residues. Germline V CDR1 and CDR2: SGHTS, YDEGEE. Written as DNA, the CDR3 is TGTGCCAGCAGCTTCCAGGGGATTGGCACAGATACGCAGTATTTT. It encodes CASSFQGIGTDTQYF.

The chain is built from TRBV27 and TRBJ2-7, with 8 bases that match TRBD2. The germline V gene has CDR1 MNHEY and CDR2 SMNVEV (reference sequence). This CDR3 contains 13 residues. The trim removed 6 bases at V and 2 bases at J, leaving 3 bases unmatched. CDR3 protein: CASSTGGAYEQYF. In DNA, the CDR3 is TGTGCCAGCAGCACCGGGGGGGCCTACGAGCAGTACTTC.

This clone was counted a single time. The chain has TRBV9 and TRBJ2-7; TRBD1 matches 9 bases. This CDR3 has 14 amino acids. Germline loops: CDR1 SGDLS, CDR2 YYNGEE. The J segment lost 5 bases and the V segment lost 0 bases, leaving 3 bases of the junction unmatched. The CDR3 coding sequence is TGTGCCAGCAGCGTAGACGGGGACAGGGACGAGCAGTACTTC. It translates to CASSVDGDRDEQYF.

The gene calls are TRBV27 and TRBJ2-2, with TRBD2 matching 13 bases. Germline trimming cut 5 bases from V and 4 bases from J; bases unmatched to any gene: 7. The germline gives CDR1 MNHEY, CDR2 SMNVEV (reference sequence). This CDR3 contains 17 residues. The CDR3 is CASSRTSGGPITGELFF. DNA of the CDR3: TGTGCCAGCAGTCGGACTAGCGGGGGCCCTATCACCGGGGAGCTGTTTTTT.

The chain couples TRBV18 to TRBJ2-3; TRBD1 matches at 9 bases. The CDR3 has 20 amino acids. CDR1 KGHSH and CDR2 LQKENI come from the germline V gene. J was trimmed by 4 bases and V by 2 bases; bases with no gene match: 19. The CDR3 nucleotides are TGTGCCAGCTCACCATTTTTTGTCGGGCCCCGGGACAGGGAACCAGATACGCAGTATTTT. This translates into CASSPFFVGPRDREPDTQYF.

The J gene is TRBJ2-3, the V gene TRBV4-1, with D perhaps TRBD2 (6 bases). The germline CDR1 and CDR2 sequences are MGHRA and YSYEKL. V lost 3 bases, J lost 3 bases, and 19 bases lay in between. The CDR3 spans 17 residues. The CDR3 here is CASSHHAGGLATDTQYF. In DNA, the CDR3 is TGCGCCAGCAGCCACCATGCCGGGGGTCTTGCGACAGATACGCAGTATTTT.

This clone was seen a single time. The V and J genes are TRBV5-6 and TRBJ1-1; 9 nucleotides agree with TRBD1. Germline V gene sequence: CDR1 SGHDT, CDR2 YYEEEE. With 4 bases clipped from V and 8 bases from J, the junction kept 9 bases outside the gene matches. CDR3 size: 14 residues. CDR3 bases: TGTGCCAGCAGCGTCCTTACAGGGGGCATGGAAGCTTTCTTT. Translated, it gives CASSVLTGGMEAFF.

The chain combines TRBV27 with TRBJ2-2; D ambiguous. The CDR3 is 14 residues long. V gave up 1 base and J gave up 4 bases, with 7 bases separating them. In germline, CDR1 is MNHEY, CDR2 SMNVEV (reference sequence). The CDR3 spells CASSLLASTGELFF. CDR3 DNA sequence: TGTGCCAGCAGTTTATTGGCTAGCACCGGGGAGCTGTTTTTT.

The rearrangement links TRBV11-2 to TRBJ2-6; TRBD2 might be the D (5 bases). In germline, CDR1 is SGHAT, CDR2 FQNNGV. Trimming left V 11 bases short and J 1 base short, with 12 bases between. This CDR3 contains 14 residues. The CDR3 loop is CAAEPGSGANVLTF. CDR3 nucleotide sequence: TGTGCCGCGGAACCGGGATCTGGGGCCAACGTCCTGACTTTC.

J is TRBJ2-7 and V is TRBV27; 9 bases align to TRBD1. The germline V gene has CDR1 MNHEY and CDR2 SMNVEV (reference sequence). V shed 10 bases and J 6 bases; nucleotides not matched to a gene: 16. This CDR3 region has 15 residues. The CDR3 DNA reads TGTGCCACCAGAGGGGTGGGGACAGGGTTAGGCGAGCAGTACTTC. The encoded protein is CATRGVGTGLGEQYF.

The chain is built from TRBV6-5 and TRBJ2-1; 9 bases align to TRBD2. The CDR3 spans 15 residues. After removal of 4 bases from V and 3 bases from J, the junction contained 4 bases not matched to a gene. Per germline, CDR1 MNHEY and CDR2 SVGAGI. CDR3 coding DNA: TGTGCCAGCAGTTCAGCGGGGGGTGGCTACAATGAGCAGTTCTTC. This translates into CASSSAGGGYNEQFF.

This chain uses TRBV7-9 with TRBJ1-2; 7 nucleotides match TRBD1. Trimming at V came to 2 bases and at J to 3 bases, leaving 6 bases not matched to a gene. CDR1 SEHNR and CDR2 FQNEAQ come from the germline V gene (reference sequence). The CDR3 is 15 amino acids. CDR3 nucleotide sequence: TGTGCCAGCAGCTTAATTCAGGGGGAGGACTATGGCTACACCTTC. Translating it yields CASSLIQGEDYGYTF.

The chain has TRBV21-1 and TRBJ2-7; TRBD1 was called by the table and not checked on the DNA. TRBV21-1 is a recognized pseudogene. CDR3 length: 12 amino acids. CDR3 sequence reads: CASTRGLYEQYF. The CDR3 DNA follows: TGTGCCAGCACCAGGGGGCTGTACGAGCAGTACTTC.

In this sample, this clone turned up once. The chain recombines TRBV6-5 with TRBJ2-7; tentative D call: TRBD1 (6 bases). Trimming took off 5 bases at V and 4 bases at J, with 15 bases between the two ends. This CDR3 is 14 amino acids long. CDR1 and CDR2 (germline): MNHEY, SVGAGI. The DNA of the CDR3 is TGTGCCAGCAGTCAGAGTTACAGGGAGTACGAGCAGTACTTC. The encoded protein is CASSQSYREYEQYF.

CDR3 protein: CASSAQRANYEQYF. The CDR3 bases are TGCGCCAGCAGTGCCCAGCGGGCAAACTACGAGCAGTACTTC. This chain links TRBV23-1 with TRBJ2-7; the D gene is possibly TRBD2 (6 bases). TRBV23-1 is an ORF; its function is uncertain. The CDR3 is 14 residues long. Deletions cut 5 bases from V and 3 bases from J, with 14 bases between.

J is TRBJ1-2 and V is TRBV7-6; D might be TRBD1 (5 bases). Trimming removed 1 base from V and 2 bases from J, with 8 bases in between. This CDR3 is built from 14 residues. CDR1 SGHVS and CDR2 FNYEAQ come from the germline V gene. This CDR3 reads CASSLDHRNYGYTF. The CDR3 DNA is TGTGCCAGCAGCTTAGATCACAGGAACTATGGCTACACCTTC.

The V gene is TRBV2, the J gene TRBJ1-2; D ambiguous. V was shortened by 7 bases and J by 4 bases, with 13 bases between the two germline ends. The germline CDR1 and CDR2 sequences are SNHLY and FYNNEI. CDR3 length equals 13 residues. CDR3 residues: CASILAHSYGYTF. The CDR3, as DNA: TGTGCCAGCATCTTGGCTCATTCCTATGGCTACACCTTC. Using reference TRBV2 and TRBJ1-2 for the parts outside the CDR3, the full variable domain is EPEVTQTPSHQVTQMGQEVILRCVPISNHLYFYWYRQILGQKVEFLVSFYNNEISEKSEIFDDQFSVERPDGSNFTLKIRSTKLEDSAMYFCASILAHSYGYTFGSGTRLTVV.

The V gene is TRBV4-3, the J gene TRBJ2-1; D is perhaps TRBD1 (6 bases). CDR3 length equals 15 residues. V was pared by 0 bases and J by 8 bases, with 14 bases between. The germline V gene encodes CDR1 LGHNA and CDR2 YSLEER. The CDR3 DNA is TGCGCCAGCAGCCAAGAGGGGAACAGGGTCCATGAGCAGTTCTTC. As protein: CASSQEGNRVHEQFF.

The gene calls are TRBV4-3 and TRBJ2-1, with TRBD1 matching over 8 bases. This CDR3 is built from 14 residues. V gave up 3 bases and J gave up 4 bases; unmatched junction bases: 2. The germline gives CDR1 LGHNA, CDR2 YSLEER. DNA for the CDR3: TGCGCCAGCAGCCACACAGGGGGGTACAATGAGCAGTTCTTC. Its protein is CASSHTGGYNEQFF.

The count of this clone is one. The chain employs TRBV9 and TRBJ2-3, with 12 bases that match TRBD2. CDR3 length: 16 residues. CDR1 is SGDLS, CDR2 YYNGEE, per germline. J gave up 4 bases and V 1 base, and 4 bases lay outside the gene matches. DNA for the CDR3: TGTGCCAGCAGCGTACCCCCTAGCGGGGGGGCAGATACGCAGTATTTT. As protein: CASSVPPSGGADTQYF.

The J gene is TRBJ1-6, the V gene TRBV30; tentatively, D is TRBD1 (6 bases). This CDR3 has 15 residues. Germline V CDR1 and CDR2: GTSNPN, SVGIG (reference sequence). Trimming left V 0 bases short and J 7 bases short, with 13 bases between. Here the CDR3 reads CAWSVRGQPNSPLHF. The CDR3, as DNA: TGTGCCTGGAGTGTCCGAGGACAGCCCAATTCACCCCTCCACTTT.

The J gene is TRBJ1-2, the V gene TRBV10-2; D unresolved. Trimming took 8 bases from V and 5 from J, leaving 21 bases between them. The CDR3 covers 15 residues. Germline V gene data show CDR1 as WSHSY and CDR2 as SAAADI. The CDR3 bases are TGCGCCAGCTGTCCTTTGATCGGGAGGCTATATGGCTACACCTTC. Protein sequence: CASCPLIGRLYGYTF.

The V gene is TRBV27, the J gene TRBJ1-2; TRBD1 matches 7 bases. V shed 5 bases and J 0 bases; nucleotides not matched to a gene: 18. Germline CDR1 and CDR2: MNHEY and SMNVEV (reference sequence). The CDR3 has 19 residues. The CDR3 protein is CASSTSTGANRITNYGYTF. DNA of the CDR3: TGTGCCAGCAGTACTTCCACAGGGGCCAACCGTATTACTAACTATGGCTACACCTTC.

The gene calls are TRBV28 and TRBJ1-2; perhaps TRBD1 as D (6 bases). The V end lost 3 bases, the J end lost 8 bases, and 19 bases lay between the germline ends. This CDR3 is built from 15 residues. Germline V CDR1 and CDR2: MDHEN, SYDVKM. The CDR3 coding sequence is TGTGCCAGCAGTTTGTCAGGGGCCCTCCGTTTAGGCTACACCTTC. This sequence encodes CASSLSGALRLGYTF.

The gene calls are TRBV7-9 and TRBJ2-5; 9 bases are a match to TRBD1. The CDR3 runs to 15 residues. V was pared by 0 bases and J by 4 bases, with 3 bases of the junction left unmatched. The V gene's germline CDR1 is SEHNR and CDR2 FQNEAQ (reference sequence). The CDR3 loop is CASSLAGQGRETQYF. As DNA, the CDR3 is TGTGCCAGCAGCTTAGCGGGACAGGGCCGAGAGACCCAGTACTTC.

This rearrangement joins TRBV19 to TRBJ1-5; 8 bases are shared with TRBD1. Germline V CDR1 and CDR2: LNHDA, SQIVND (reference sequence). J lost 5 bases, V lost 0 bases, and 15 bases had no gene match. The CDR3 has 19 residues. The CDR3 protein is CASSIEGVGQGWFYQPQHF. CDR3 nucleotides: TGTGCCAGTAGTATAGAGGGGGTAGGACAGGGCTGGTTCTATCAGCCCCAGCATTTT. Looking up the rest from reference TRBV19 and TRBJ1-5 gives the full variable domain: DGGITQSPKYLFRKEGQNVTLSCEQNLNHDAMYWYRQDPGQGLRLIYYSQIVNDFQKGDIAEGYSVSREKKESFPLTVTSAQKNPTAFYLCASSIEGVGQGWFYQPQHFGDGTRLSIL.